These 25 T cell receptor beta chains were sequenced from one sample in a study of cytomegalovirus exposure and HLA in healthy donors (dated by TCRdb to about 2017). Libraries were prepared through the immunoSEQ multiplex PCR assay. The multiplex PCR relied on a mix of 60 forward primers for TCR Vbeta segments and 13 reverse primers for TCR Jbeta segments. This is the immuneACCESS table as TCRdb keeps it, with only in-frame sequences that have V and J called. A part of the clones is gone; compared with another copy, unresolved V genes explain less than half, and the rest is unexplained. A total of 81,000 or so clones appear in this sample, less than 85% of them only once. Around 3.9% of the sample lies in the top ten. Sequencing was carried out using PBMCs. These receptors originate from a man in his sixties in good health and CMV-seronegative.

V and J are TRBV5-1 and TRBJ2-2, with 10 bases lining up with TRBD2. The CDR3 runs to 17 residues. Germline V lookup: CDR1 SGHRS, CDR2 YFSETQ. The V segment lost 4 bases and the J segment 5 bases; nucleotides outside the gene matches: 11. The CDR3 bases are TGCGCCAGCAGCCCCCGAAGCGGGGGGGCCAGAACCGGGGAGCTGTTTTTT. Translating gives CASSPRSGGARTGELFF.

The chain is built from TRBV19 and TRBJ2-2; D ambiguous. CDR1 LNHDA and CDR2 SQIVND come from the germline V gene (reference sequence). The CDR3 is 14 amino acids. Trimming took 3 bases from V and 5 from J, leaving 10 bases between them. In DNA, the CDR3 is TGTGCCAGTAGTATTGGTCTTCGGACCGGGGAGCTGTTTTTT. Translation: CASSIGLRTGELFF.

The V call is TRBV9, the J call TRBJ1-1; 12 positions match TRBD1. From germline, CDR1 is SGDLS and CDR2 YYNGEE. The CDR3 length is 17 residues. V trimming: 0 bases; J trimming: 3 bases; junction bases outside the gene matches: 6. DNA of the CDR3: TGTGCCAGCAGCGTAGAAGGGGACAGGGGGCAGGACACTGAAGCTTTCTTT. It specifies CASSVEGDRGQDTEAFF.

Of note for this clone: Mismatch with germline at one junction end may stem from a read error. The V call is TRBV7-9, the J call TRBJ1-1; a weak D match, TRBD1 (6 bases). Germline CDR1 is SEHNR and CDR2 is FQNEAQ (reference sequence). This CDR3 contains 15 residues. CDR3 in amino acids: CSSSLSQGLDTEAFF. The DNA for the CDR3 is TGTTCCAGCAGCTTAAGTCAGGGGCTAGACACTGAAGCTTTCTTT.

This clone showed up just a few times. The V gene is TRBV30, the J gene TRBJ2-3, with D possibly TRBD2 on 6 matching bases. Germline V CDR1 and CDR2: GTSNPN, SVGIG (reference sequence). V gave up 0 bases and J gave up 3 bases, with 10 bases separating them. This CDR3 comprises 14 residues. CDR3 in amino acids: CAWSVTGGTDTQYF. The CDR3 nucleotides are TGTGCCTGGAGTGTTACCGGGGGAACAGATACGCAGTATTTT.

The chain uses TRBV6-6 and TRBJ1-2, with 10 nucleotides matching TRBD1. Germline V lookup: CDR1 MNHNY, CDR2 SVGAGI (reference sequence). V was clipped by 6 bases and J by 4 bases; unmatched bases: 8. This CDR3 has 15 residues. The CDR3: CASSQGQGRSYGYTF. CDR3 nucleotide sequence: TGTGCCAGCAGCCAGGGACAGGGGAGGTCCTATGGCTACACCTTC.

This clone was found once. This chain uses TRBV5-6 with TRBJ1-1, with 9 bases lining up with TRBD1. Trimming took 2 bases from V and 0 from J; bases not matched to a gene: 5. Germline V gene lookup returns CDR1 SGHDT and CDR2 YYEEEE. The CDR3 totals 16 residues. CDR3 residues: CASSFWTGAMNTEAFF. CDR3 DNA sequence: TGTGCCAGCAGCTTTTGGACAGGGGCGATGAACACTGAAGCTTTCTTT.

The chain links TRBV6-5 to TRBJ2-7; D may be TRBD2 (6 bases). V shed 5 bases and J shed 2 bases, with 13 bases lying between them. The CDR3 contains 14 residues. Germline V lookup: CDR1 MNHEY, CDR2 SVGAGI. CDR3 amino acids: CASSEVGGPYEQYF. The CDR3, as DNA: TGTGCCAGCAGTGAAGTGGGGGGTCCCTACGAGCAGTACTTC.

This chain connects TRBV2 to TRBJ1-6; D unresolved. Trimming took 5 bases from V and 7 from J, leaving 9 bases between them. Germline V gene lookup returns CDR1 SNHLY and CDR2 FYNNEI. This CDR3 comprises 13 residues. DNA of the CDR3: TGTGCCAGCAGTCCTCAGTGGAATTCACCCCTCCACTTT. Its translation is CASSPQWNSPLHF.

For this clone: At one end the junction does not follow the germline gene, possibly because of a read error. The chain joins TRBV7-9 to TRBJ2-7; 10 positions agree with TRBD1. CDR1 and CDR2 (germline): SEHNR, FQNEAQ (reference sequence). This CDR3 region has 16 residues. The CDR3, as DNA: TGTTCCAGCAGCCACCCGCGCTGGGACAGGGGCTACGAGCAGTACTTC. Residues: CSSSHPRWDRGYEQYF.

This chain links TRBV5-4 with TRBJ1-2; unclear D gene. This CDR3 has 14 residues. CDR1 is SGHNT and CDR2 is YYREEE in the germline V gene (reference sequence). The V end lost 0 bases, the J end lost 2 bases, and 8 bases lay between the germline ends. CDR3 loop: CASSLDSYNYGYTF. The CDR3 coding sequence is TGTGCCAGCAGCTTGGACAGTTACAACTATGGCTACACCTTC.

The chain links TRBV5-1 to TRBJ1-2; 7 bases line up with TRBD1. Per germline, CDR1 SGHRS and CDR2 YFSETQ. This CDR3 contains 15 residues. J was trimmed by 5 bases and V by 0 bases; bases with no gene match: 7. CDR3 sequence (DNA): TGCGCCAGCAGCTTGGACTCTGGGACAGTTTATGGCTACACCTTC. Translation: CASSLDSGTVYGYTF.

J is TRBJ1-2 and V is TRBV15; D uncertain. The V end was cut by 1 base, the J end by 1 base, with 7 bases between. From germline, CDR1 is LNHNV and CDR2 YYDKDF (reference sequence). The CDR3 length is 14 residues. In DNA form, the CDR3 reads TGTGCCACCAGCAGAGGGTACAGTAACTATGGCTACACCTTC. As protein: CATSRGYSNYGYTF.

The chain has TRBV21-1 and TRBJ2-1; TRBD2, the table's D call, lacks a check against the DNA. TRBV21-1 is listed as a pseudogene. The CDR3 covers 16 residues. The CDR3 here is CASPECGGANYNEQFF. CDR3 nucleotide sequence: TGTGCCAGCCCAGAGTGTGGCGGGGCTAATTACAATGAGCAGTTCTTC.

The chain has TRBV6-5 and TRBJ2-3; perhaps TRBD2 as D (6 bases). V dropped 6 bases and J dropped 0 bases, with 13 bases sitting between them. Per the germline V gene, CDR1 is MNHEY and CDR2 is SVGAGI. The CDR3 covers 15 residues. The DNA of the CDR3 is TGTGCCAGCAGCCCTACGGCGGGGAGCACAGATACGCAGTATTTT. The encoded protein is CASSPTAGSTDTQYF.

The genes are TRBV10-2 and TRBJ1-2; TRBD1 agrees at 10 bases. Germline V gene lookup returns CDR1 WSHSY and CDR2 SAAADI. V dropped 2 bases and J dropped 2; count of bases not matched to a gene: 8. The CDR3 contains 17 residues. The chain's CDR3 is CASSERGTGEGNYGYTF. CDR3 coding DNA: TGCGCCAGCAGTGAGCGCGGGACAGGGGAGGGGAACTATGGCTACACCTTC.

V and J are TRBV20-1 and TRBJ2-3; perhaps TRBD2 as D (5 bases). The CDR3 spans 11 residues. Germline V gene lookup returns CDR1 DFQATT and CDR2 SNEGSKA (reference sequence). CDR3 in amino acids: CRMDFTDTQYF. The CDR3 nucleotides read TGCAGGATGGACTTCACAGATACGCAGTATTTT.

The chain joins TRBV19 to TRBJ2-3; 10 nucleotides match TRBD2. Germline V lookup: CDR1 LNHDA, CDR2 SQIVND (reference sequence). The length of the CDR3 is 15 residues. J gave up 1 base and V 2 bases, and 0 bases lay outside the gene matches. CDR3 bases: TGTGCCAGTAGTATAACTAGCGGGGGCACAGATACGCAGTATTTT. This sequence encodes CASSITSGGTDTQYF.

The rearrangement joins TRBV5-1 to TRBJ2-5; D is possibly TRBD2 (8 bases). CDR3 length: 14 residues. V lost 5 bases and J lost 4, with 15 bases in between. CDR1 is SGHRS, CDR2 YFSETQ, per germline. The CDR3 bases are TGCGCCAGCAGACAGGGGACTAGTAGAGAGACCCAGTACTTC. Translated, it gives CASRQGTSRETQYF. Full variable domain (outside the CDR3, taken from reference TRBV5-1 and TRBJ2-5): KAGVTQTPRYLIKTRGQQVTLSCSPISGHRSVSWYQQTPGQGLQFLFEYFSETQRNKGNFPGRFSGRQFSNSRSEMNVSTLELGDSALYLCASRQGTSRETQYFGPGTRLLVL.

This chain links TRBV13 with TRBJ1-6; maybe TRBD1 (6 bases). CDR1 and CDR2 from the germline V gene are PRHDT and FYEKMQ (reference sequence). CDR3 length: 15 amino acids. V was cut by 4 bases and J by 12 bases, with 19 bases left in between. The CDR3: CASSSIGQNIQPLHF. The CDR3 DNA reads TGTGCCAGCAGCTCAATCGGACAGAATATTCAACCCCTCCACTTT.

The chain joins TRBV9 to TRBJ2-2, with a tentative D call TRBD2 (5 bases). The CDR3 runs 14 residues. The V end was cut by 0 bases, the J end by 9 bases, with 12 bases between. Germline V gene lookup returns CDR1 SGDLS and CDR2 YYNGEE. CDR3 region: CASSVGGSGWELFF. As DNA, the CDR3 is TGTGCCAGCAGCGTAGGCGGGTCTGGGTGGGAGCTGTTTTTT.

V and J are TRBV6-6 and TRBJ2-7; 9 bases map to TRBD2. The V segment lost 2 bases and the J segment 2 bases; nucleotides outside the gene matches: 4. The CDR3 extends over 15 amino acids. Germline-derived CDR1 and CDR2 are MNHNY and SVGAGI (reference sequence). In DNA, the CDR3 is TGTGCCAGCAGTTACACACTAGCGGGCACCTACGAGCAGTACTTC. Residues: CASSYTLAGTYEQYF.

The V call is TRBV5-5, the J call TRBJ1-1, with D unclear. The germline gives CDR1 SGHKS, CDR2 YYEKEE (reference sequence). V lost 3 bases and J 8 bases, leaving 17 bases between the germline ends. The CDR3 has 14 amino acids. CDR3 in amino acids: CASSSWMSGDEAFF. DNA for the CDR3: TGTGCCAGCAGCTCTTGGATGTCCGGAGACGAAGCTTTCTTT.

The chain recombines TRBV7-8 with TRBJ1-6; TRBD1 agrees at 7 bases. The CDR3 loop spans 16 amino acids. With 4 bases clipped from V and 3 bases from J, the junction kept 6 bases outside the gene matches. The germline gives CDR1 SGHVS, CDR2 FQNEAQ. This chain's CDR3 is CASSSDRALYNSPLHF. CDR3 nucleotide sequence: TGTGCCAGCAGCTCTGACAGGGCGCTCTATAATTCACCCCTCCACTTT.

The chain employs TRBV9 and TRBJ1-1, with D possibly being TRBD1 (6 bases). The germline V gene encodes CDR1 SGDLS and CDR2 YYNGEE. This CDR3 comprises 14 residues. V was trimmed by 4 bases and J by 1 base, leaving 11 bases between them. The CDR3 region has the DNA TGTGCCAGCAGCCCCGGGGACAAGAACACTGAAGCTTTCTTT. This encodes CASSPGDKNTEAFF.